A selection of T cell receptor beta chains follows, all from one sample in a study of cytomegalovirus exposure and HLA in healthy donors. TCRdb's table, derived via immunoSEQ multiplex PCR, lists solely in-frame clones and lacks some. In the table there are tens of thousands of clones, approximately 96% of which are singletons. Specimen: PBMCs. These receptors were obtained from a man between 18 and 35 years old in good health and CMV-seronegative. Both conserved end residues are part of each CDR3. The D gene is left open where the match is weak. Clone size appears in some rows only: once, few, many, or a class for an expanded clone.

v_call	j_call	d_call	clone_size	cdr3_aa	cdr3_nt
TRBV27	TRBJ2-2	TRBD2	NA	CASSFLSGGAGTGELFF	TGTGCCAGCAGTTTTCTGAGCGGGGGGGCCGGAACCGGGGAGCTGTTTTTT
TRBV28	TRBJ1-4	NA	NA	CASTETYPEGKLFF	TGTGCCAGCACCGAGACTTACCCCGAGGGAAAACTGTTTTTT
TRBV4-3	TRBJ1-2	NA	NA	CASSLSGEANYGYTF	TGCGCCAGCAGCTTGTCTGGGGAGGCTAACTATGGCTACACCTTC
TRBV6-5	TRBJ2-7	NA	few	CASSGDRQYF	TGTGCCAGCTCCGGCGACAGGCAGTACTTC
TRBV28	TRBJ2-3	TRBD1	NA	CASSEQGASDTQYF	TGTGCCAGCAGTGAACAGGGGGCGTCAGATACGCAGTATTTT
TRBV5-1	TRBJ2-7	NA	NA	CASSQGQTYEQYF	TGCGCCAGCTCACAAGGACAGACCTACGAGCAGTACTTC
TRBV7-2	TRBJ1-5	NA	NA	CASSFWSNDQPQHF	TGTGCCAGCAGCTTTTGGTCTAACGATCAGCCCCAGCATTTT
TRBV27	TRBJ2-2	NA	NA	CASSLGGQNTGELFF	TGTGCCAGCAGTTTAGGGGGCCAGAACACCGGGGAGCTGTTTTTT
TRBV30	TRBJ2-5	TRBD1	NA	CAWSTGEETQYF	TGTGCCTGGAGTACAGGGGAGGAGACCCAGTACTTC
TRBV6-5	TRBJ1-1	TRBD1	NA	CASSYGTGVNTEAFF	TGTGCCAGCAGTTACGGGACAGGGGTGAACACTGAAGCTTTCTTT
TRBV30	TRBJ2-7	TRBD1	NA	CALGWDRLTTYEQYF	TGTGCCCTGGGTTGGGACAGACTCACTACCTACGAGCAGTACTTC
TRBV7-9	TRBJ1-2	NA	NA	CASSLESGYTF	TGTGCCAGCAGCTTAGAGAGTGGCTACACCTTC
TRBV11-1	TRBJ2-5	NA	once	CASSLGQTLQETQYF	TGTGCCAGCAGCCTCGGACAGACATTACAAGAGACCCAGTACTTC
TRBV10-3	TRBJ2-1	TRBD1	NA	CATRQGGNNEQFF	TGTGCCACCCGACAGGGGGGTAACAATGAGCAGTTCTTC
TRBV15	TRBJ1-3	NA	once	CATSRDRAGNTIYF	TGTGCCACCAGCAGAGACAGGGCGGGAAACACCATATATTTT
TRBV6-6	TRBJ1-1	NA	NA	CASSYLDTEAFF	TGTGCCAGCAGTTACTTAGACACAGAAGCTTTCTTT
TRBV5-8	TRBJ1-2	TRBD1	NA	CASSAGTVYGYTF	TGTGCCAGCAGCGCCGGGACAGTCTATGGCTACACCTTC
TRBV5-5	TRBJ1-1	NA	NA	CASSWGVDTEAFF	TGTGCCAGCAGTTGGGGGGTGGACACTGAAGCTTTCTTT
TRBV11-2	TRBJ1-1	NA	NA	CASSLGKGVNTEAFF	TGTGCCAGCAGCTTAGGGAAGGGGGTGAACACTGAAGCTTTCTTT
TRBV6-1	TRBJ1-2	TRBD1	NA	CASSEGQGAFGYTF	TGTGCCAGCAGTGAAGGACAGGGGGCCTTCGGCTACACCTTC
TRBV18	TRBJ2-7	TRBD1	NA	CASSPLDRESEQYF	TGTGCCAGCTCACCACTAGACAGGGAAAGCGAGCAGTACTTC
TRBV30	TRBJ1-1	TRBD1	NA	CAWRETGTVEAFF	TGTGCCTGGAGAGAAACCGGGACAGTCGAAGCTTTCTTT
TRBV5-8	TRBJ1-1	NA	NA	CASSEGGVLNPEAFF	TGTGCCAGCAGCGAGGGAGGGGTTTTAAATCCTGAAGCTTTCTTT